Following are 14 T cell receptor beta chains from one sample sequenced in a study of blood T cell repertoires in COVID-19. Measured with immunoSEQ multiplex PCR; TCRdb has only the in-frame clones, and not every one. Of 270,000 or so clones listed, 89% are singletons. Sequencing was performed on peripheral blood. The source of these receptors is a woman aged 40 to 50 who had recovered from COVID-19.

As DNA, the CDR3 is TGTGCCAGCAGCTTGGCCGCGACAGACTATGGCTACACCTTC. Residues: CASSLAATDYGYTF. This chain connects TRBV5-5 to TRBJ1-2; the D gene is possibly TRBD1 (5 bases). From germline, CDR1 is SGHKS and CDR2 YYEKEE (reference sequence). Trimming took off 0 bases at V and 3 bases at J, with 9 bases between the two ends. This CDR3 comprises 14 residues.

V and J are TRBV10-2 and TRBJ2-1; no clear D. The CDR3 is made up of 12 amino acids. Germline V CDR1 and CDR2: WSHSY, SAAADI. The germline V and J ends were trimmed by 0 bases and 8 bases, with 5 bases remaining between them. The CDR3 DNA is TGCGCCAGCAGTGAGTCGTACTATGAGCAGTTCTTC. Protein: CASSESYYEQFF.

The rearrangement joins TRBV12-5 to TRBJ2-5; 7 bases agree with TRBD2. V was pared by 6 bases and J by 5 bases, with 6 bases of the junction left unmatched. This CDR3 has 13 residues. In germline, CDR1 is LGHNT, CDR2 FRNRAP. The CDR3 spells CASGGGVWETQYF. DNA for the CDR3: TGTGCTAGTGGGGGAGGGGTATGGGAGACCCAGTACTTC.

The V call is TRBV27, the J call TRBJ2-7, with no clear D. The CDR3 consists of 11 residues. The V end was cut by 7 bases, the J end by 3 bases, with 7 bases between. CDR1 and CDR2 (germline): MNHEY, SMNVEV (reference sequence). The CDR3 here is CASTHNYEQYF. The CDR3 DNA reads as TGTGCCAGCACCCACAACTACGAGCAGTACTTC.

This rearrangement joins TRBV12-3 or TRBV12-4 to TRBJ1-5, with D possibly matching TRBD1 (6 bases). V was cut by 4 bases and J by 15 bases, with 16 bases left in between. The CDR3 is made up of 12 amino acids. The CDR3, as DNA: TGTGCCAGCAGTTACCATCCTGGGACAAGGCATTTT. Protein: CASSYHPGTRHF.

This clone has a single count. The chain carries TRBV6-1 and TRBJ2-7; the D gene is possibly TRBD1 (6 bases). Germline V gene sequence: CDR1 MNHNS, CDR2 SASEGT. Trimming left V 3 bases short and J 7 bases short, with 19 bases between. CDR3 length equals 15 residues. CDR3 loop: CASSDKDSWGGEQYV. In nucleotides, the CDR3 is TGTGCCAGCAGTGATAAGGACAGTTGGGGCGGGGAGCAGTACGTC.

The chain is built from TRBV5-4 and TRBJ2-2, with a possible D match to TRBD2 (6 bases). CDR3 length: 17 amino acids. Per the germline V gene, CDR1 is SGHNT and CDR2 is YYREEE (reference sequence). Trimming left V 5 bases short and J 0 bases short, with 17 bases between. The CDR3 sequence is CASRGTPGLTNTGELFF. In DNA form, the CDR3 reads TGTGCCAGCAGGGGTACACCGGGACTTACGAACACCGGGGAGCTGTTTTTT.

This chain uses TRBV6-1 with TRBJ2-1; 8 nucleotides match TRBD1. V trimming: 1 base; J trimming: 8 bases; junction bases outside the gene matches: 7. Germline V lookup: CDR1 MNHNS, CDR2 SASEGT. The CDR3 length is 15 residues. CDR3 DNA sequence: TGTGCCAGCAGTGAAGGGACAGGGTCTTACCATGAGCAGTTCTTC. Encoded protein: CASSEGTGSYHEQFF.

DNA of the CDR3: TGTGCCAGCTCACCTTCATCGGCTAGACGCGAGCAGTACGTC. Translated, it gives CASSPSSARREQYV. This sequence joins TRBV18 and TRBJ2-7; D gene uncertain. The CDR3 loop spans 14 amino acids. V was shortened by 3 bases and J by 6 bases, with 15 bases between the two germline ends. Germline V gene lookup returns CDR1 KGHSH and CDR2 LQKENI.

V is TRBV5-4 and J is TRBJ2-7; 7 positions match TRBD2. CDR1 is SGHNT, CDR2 YYREEE, per germline (reference sequence). The CDR3 extends over 13 amino acids. V shed 2 bases and J 4 bases; nucleotides not matched to a gene: 3. CDR3 sequence reads: CASSFWGGYEQYF. The CDR3 DNA follows: TGTGCCAGCAGCTTTTGGGGGGGGTACGAGCAGTACTTC. Full variable domain (missing parts from reference TRBV5-4 and TRBJ2-7): ETGVTQSPTHLIKTRGQQVTLRCSSQSGHNTVSWYQQALGQGPQFIFQYYREEENGRGNFPPRFSGLQFPNYSSELNVNALELDDSALYLCASSFWGGYEQYFGPGTRLTVT.

V usage is TRBV12-3 or TRBV12-4 and J usage is TRBJ2-7; 7 bases are a match to TRBD1. The CDR3 totals 13 residues. Trimming took 9 bases from V and 6 from J; bases not matched to a gene: 11. The CDR3 region is CASKRGGPLEQYF. The CDR3 region has the DNA TGTGCCAGTAAGAGAGGGGGCCCCCTCGAGCAGTACTTC.

The rearrangement joins TRBV30 to TRBJ1-1, with unresolved D. Germline CDR1 is GTSNPN and CDR2 is SVGIG (reference sequence). This CDR3 spans 11 amino acids. Trimming shortened V by 5 bases and J by 2 bases, and 6 bases separated the two germline ends. The CDR3 sequence: CAWGPNTEAFF. The DNA of the CDR3 is TGTGCCTGGGGCCCAAACACTGAAGCTTTCTTT.

V is TRBV7-2 and J is TRBJ2-5; the match to TRBD2 covers 7 bases. Germline CDR1 is SGHTA and CDR2 is FQGNSA. This CDR3 contains 15 residues. J lost 2 bases, V lost 5 bases, and 8 bases had no gene match. Here the CDR3 reads CASSNTGAGQETQYF. Written as DNA, the CDR3 is TGTGCCAGCAGCAACACAGGAGCGGGACAAGAGACCCAGTACTTC. Full variable domain (outside the CDR3, taken from reference TRBV7-2 and TRBJ2-5): GAGVSQSPSNKVTEKGKDVELRCDPISGHTALYWYRQSLGQGLEFLIYFQGNSAPDKSGLPSDRFSAERTGGSVSTLTIQRTQQEDSAVYLCASSNTGAGQETQYFGPGTRLLVL.

The genes are TRBV2 and TRBJ2-2, with D possibly matching TRBD1 (5 bases). Trimming removed 10 bases from V and 2 bases from J, with 20 bases in between. This CDR3 has 16 amino acids. Germline-derived CDR1 and CDR2 are SNHLY and FYNNEI. In DNA form, the CDR3 reads TGTGCCATCCAGCAGGCGAACAGGTCTAACACCGGGGAGCTGTTTTTT. Translation: CAIQQANRSNTGELFF.